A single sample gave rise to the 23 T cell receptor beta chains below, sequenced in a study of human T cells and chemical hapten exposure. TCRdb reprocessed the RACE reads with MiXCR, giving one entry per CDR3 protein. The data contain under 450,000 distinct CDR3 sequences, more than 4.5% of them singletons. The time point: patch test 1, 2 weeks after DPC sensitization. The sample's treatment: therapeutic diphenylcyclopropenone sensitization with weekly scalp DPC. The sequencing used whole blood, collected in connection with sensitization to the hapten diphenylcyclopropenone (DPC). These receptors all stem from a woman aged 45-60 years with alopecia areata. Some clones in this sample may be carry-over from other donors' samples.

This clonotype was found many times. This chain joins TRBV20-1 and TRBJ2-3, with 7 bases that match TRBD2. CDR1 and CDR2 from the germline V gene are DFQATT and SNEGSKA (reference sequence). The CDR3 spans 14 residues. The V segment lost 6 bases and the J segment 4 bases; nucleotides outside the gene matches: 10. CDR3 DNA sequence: TGCAGTGCCCTACTGAGTCGGGGGGCAGATACGCAGTATTTT. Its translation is CSALLSRGADTQYF.

This CDR3 is CASGLGIMNTEAFF. In DNA form, the CDR3 reads TGTGCTAGTGGTTTGGGTATCATGAACACTGAAGCTTTCTTT. The V call is TRBV12-5, the J call TRBJ1-1; D is unclear. Per germline, CDR1 LGHNT and CDR2 FRNRAP. Trimming took 1 base from V and 0 from J, leaving 6 bases between them. The CDR3 is 14 residues long.

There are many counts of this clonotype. The chain's CDR3 is CASSLRQGLDTQYF. In DNA, the CDR3 is TGTGCCAGCAGCTTAAGACAGGGTTTAGATACGCAGTATTTT. The V and J genes are TRBV7-2 and TRBJ2-3, with 7 bases identical to TRBD1. This CDR3 is built from 14 residues. Germline CDR1 is SGHTA and CDR2 is FQGNSA. The V gene end was trimmed by 2 bases and the J gene end by 5 bases; junction bases not matched to a gene: 4.

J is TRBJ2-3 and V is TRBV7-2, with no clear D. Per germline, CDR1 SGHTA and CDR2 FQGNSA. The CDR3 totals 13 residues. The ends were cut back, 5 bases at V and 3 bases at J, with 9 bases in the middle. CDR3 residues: CASSEIPTDTQYF. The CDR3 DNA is TGTGCCAGCAGCGAAATCCCGACAGATACGCAGTATTTT. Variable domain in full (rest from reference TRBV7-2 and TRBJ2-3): GAGVSQSPSNKVTEKGKDVELRCDPISGHTALYWYRQSLGQGLEFLIYFQGNSAPDKSGLPSDRFSAERTGGSVSTLTIQRTQQEDSAVYLCASSEIPTDTQYFGPGTRLTVL.

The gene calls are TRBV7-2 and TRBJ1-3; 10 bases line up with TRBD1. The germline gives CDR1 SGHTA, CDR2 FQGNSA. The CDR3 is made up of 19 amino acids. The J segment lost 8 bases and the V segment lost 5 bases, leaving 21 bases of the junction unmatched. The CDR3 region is CASSPAPIIRDRGADTIYF. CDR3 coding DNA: TGTGCCAGCAGCCCTGCACCCATTATAAGGGACAGGGGAGCGGACACCATATATTTT.

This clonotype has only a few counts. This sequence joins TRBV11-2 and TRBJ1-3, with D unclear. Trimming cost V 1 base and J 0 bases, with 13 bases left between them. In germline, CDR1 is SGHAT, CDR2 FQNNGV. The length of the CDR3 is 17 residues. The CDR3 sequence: CASSLVAIRNSGNTIYF. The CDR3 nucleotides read TGTGCCAGCAGCTTAGTAGCAATCAGGAACTCTGGAAACACCATATATTTT.

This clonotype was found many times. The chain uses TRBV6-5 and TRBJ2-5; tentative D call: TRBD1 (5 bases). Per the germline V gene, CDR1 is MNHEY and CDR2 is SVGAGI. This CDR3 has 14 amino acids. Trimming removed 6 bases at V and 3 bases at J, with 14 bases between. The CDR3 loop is CASSPQGREETQYF. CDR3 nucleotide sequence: TGTGCCAGCAGCCCCCAAGGCAGGGAAGAGACCCAGTACTTC.

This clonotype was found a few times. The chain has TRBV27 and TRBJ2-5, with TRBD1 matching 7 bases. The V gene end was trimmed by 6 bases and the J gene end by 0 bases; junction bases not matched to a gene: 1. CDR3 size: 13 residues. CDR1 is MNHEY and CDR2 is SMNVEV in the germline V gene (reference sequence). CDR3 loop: CASRGQNQETQYF. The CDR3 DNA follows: TGTGCCAGCAGGGGACAGAACCAAGAGACCCAGTACTTC.

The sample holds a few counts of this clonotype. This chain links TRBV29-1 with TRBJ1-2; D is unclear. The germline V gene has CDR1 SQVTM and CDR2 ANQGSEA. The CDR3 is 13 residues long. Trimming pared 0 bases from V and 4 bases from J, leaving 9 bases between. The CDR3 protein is CSVEDQRPYGYTF. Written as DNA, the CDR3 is TGCAGCGTTGAAGATCAAAGGCCCTATGGCTACACCTTC.

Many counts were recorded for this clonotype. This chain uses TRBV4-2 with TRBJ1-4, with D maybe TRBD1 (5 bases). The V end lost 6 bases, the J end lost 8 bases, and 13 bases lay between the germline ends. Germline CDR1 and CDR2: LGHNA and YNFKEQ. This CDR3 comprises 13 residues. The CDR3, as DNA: TGTGCCAGCAGTCAGACAGATACCGAAAAACTGTTTTTT. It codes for CASSQTDTEKLFF.

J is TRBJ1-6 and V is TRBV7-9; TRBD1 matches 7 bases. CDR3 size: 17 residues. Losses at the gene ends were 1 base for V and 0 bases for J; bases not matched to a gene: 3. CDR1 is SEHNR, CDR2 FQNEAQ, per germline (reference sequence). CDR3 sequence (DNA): TGTGCCAGCAGCTTAGGGACAGGAAACTCCTATAATTCACCCCTCCACTTT. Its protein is CASSLGTGNSYNSPLHF.

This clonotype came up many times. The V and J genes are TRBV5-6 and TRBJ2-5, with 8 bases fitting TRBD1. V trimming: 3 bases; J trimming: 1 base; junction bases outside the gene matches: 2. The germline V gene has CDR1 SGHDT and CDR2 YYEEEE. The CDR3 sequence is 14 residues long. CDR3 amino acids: CASSWGQAQETQYF. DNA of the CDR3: TGTGCCAGCAGCTGGGGACAGGCCCAAGAGACCCAGTACTTC.

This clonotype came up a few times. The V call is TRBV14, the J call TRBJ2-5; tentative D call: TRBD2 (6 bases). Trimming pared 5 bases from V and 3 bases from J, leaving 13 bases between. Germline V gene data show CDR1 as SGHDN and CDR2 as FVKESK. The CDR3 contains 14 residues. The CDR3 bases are TGTGCCAGCAGCGATGGGACTTTTGAAGAGACCCAGTACTTC. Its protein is CASSDGTFEETQYF.

The CDR3 nucleotides are TGTGCCAGCAGCTTGAGACTAGCGGGGCGCACAGATACGCAGTATTTT. This translates into CASSLRLAGRTDTQYF. The J gene is TRBJ2-3, the V gene TRBV5-4, with 11 bases that match TRBD2. The V and J ends lost 1 base and 1 base, in that order; junction bases with no gene match: 2. Per germline, CDR1 SGHNT and CDR2 YYREEE (reference sequence). CDR3 length: 16 residues.

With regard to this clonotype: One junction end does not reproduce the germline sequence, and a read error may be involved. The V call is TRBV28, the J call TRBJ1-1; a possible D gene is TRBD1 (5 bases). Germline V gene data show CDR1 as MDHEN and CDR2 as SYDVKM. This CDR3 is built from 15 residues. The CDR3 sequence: CDSTPLGGRNTEAFF. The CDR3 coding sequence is TGTGACAGCACCCCCTTGGGGGGGAGGAACACTGAAGCTTTCTTT.

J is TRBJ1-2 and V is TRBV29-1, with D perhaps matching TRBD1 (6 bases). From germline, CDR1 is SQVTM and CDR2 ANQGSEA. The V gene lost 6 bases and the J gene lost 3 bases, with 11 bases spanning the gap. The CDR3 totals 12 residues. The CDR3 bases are TGCAGCGTAACAGGGCTGGACTATGGCTACACCTTC. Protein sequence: CSVTGLDYGYTF.

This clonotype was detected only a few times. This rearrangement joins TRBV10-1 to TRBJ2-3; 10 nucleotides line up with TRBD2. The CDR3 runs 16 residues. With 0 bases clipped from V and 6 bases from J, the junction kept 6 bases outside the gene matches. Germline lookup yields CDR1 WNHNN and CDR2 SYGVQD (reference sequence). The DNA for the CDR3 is TGCGCCAGCAGTGAGTCCCTAGCGGGAGTATCGGATACGCAGTATTTT. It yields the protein CASSESLAGVSDTQYF.

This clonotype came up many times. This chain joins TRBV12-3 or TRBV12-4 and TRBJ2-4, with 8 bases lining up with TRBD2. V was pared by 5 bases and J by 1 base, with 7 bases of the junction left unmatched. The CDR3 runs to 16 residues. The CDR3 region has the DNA TGTGCCAGCAGTCGACCGGGACTAGGGGCCAAAAACATTCAGTACTTC. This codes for CASSRPGLGAKNIQYF.

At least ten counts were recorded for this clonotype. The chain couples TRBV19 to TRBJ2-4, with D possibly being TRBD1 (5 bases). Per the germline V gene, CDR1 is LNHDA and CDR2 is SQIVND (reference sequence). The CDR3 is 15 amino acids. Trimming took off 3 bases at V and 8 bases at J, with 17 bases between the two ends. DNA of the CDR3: TGTGCCAGTAGTATCCCCGACAGATACCGAGACATTCAGTACTTC. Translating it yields CASSIPDRYRDIQYF.

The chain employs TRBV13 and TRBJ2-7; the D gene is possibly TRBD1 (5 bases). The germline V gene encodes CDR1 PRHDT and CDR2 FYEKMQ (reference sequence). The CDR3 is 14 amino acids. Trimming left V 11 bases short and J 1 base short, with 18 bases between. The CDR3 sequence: CASRYDSSSYEQYF. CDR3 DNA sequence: TGTGCCTCCCGATATGACAGTTCTTCCTACGAGCAGTACTTC.

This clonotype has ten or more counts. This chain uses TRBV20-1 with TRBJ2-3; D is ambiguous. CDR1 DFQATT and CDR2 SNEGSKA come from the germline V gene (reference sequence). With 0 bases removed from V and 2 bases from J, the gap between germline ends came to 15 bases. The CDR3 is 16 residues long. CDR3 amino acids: CSAREVSLRPTDTQYF. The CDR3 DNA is TGCAGTGCTAGAGAGGTCTCGTTGCGGCCCACAGATACGCAGTATTTT.

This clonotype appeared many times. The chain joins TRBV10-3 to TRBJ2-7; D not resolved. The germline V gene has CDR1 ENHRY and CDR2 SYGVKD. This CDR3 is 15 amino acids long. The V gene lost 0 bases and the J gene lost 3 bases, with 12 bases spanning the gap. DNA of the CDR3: TGTGCCATCAGTGAGTCGCACAGCCAAGACTACGAGCAGTACTTC. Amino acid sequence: CAISESHSQDYEQYF.

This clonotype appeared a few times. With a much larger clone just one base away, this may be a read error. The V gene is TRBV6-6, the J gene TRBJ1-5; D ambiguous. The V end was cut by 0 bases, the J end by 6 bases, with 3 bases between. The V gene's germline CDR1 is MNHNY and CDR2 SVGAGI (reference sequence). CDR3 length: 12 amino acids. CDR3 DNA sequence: TGTGCCAGCAGTTACTCGGTTCAGCCCCAGCATTTT. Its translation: CASSYSVQPQHF.